This T cell receptor (beta chain) came from a study of blood T cell repertoires in COVID-19. The overall study: There were acute and convalescent COVID-19 samples, and they came from the United States, Italy and Spain. The analysed material was cDNA or gDNA that came from T cells, B-cell-depleted T cells, or PBMCs.

The V end lost 2 bases, the J end lost 2 bases, and 17 bases lay between the germline ends. This CDR3 has 17 residues. Germline V gene data show CDR1 as MGHDK and CDR2 as SYGVNS. Study processing details: Researchers report that nucleated cell counts were estimated from reference gene primer amplification. The repertoire was sequenced with immunoSEQ multiplex PCR; TCRdb's copy has only in-frame clones and lacks some. V and J calls and clone size are copied from that table; D and trimming were computed from the DNA. The sample has 110,000 or so clones, about 85% seen once. The rearrangement uses TRBV25-1 and TRBJ2-3; possible D gene TRBD2, 7 bases. This sequence originates from a man in his forties with acute or convalescent COVID-19. The sequenced sample was peripheral blood. The CDR3 loop is CASSEGASGTYTDTQYF. In DNA form, the CDR3 reads TGTGCCAGCAGTGAAGGGGCCAGCGGGACATACACAGATACGCAGTATTTT.